This T cell receptor (beta chain) was documented in a study of cytomegalovirus exposure and HLA in healthy donors. Study-level results: When analyzed later, a missense DCLRE1C variant was found to be linked to TCR beta V- and J-gene trimming. Later analysis suggested links between common viral pathogens and several top significant clusters.

CDR1 SGHTA and CDR2 FQGNSA come from the germline V gene. Losses at the gene ends were 5 bases for V and 2 bases for J; bases not matched to a gene: 7. The CDR3 is made up of 15 amino acids. PCR employed 60 Vbeta and 13 Jbeta primers. The method was immunoSEQ multiplex PCR; TCRdb's version includes in-frame clones alone and lacks a portion of them. The sample shows about 150,000 clones, more than 75% of them seen only once. For this clone: Its antigen remains unknown.

This chain joins TRBV7-2 and TRBJ2-7; 9 bases are shared with TRBD1. The sample was PBMCs. This clonotype was sampled from a woman in her thirties or forties in good health and CMV-seronegative. In nucleotides, the CDR3 is TGTGCCAGCAGCGCCGCCGGGACAGGGCCCTACGAGCAGTACTTC. As protein: CASSAAGTGPYEQYF.